The 25 T cell receptor beta chains listed next were all sequenced from one sample in a study of T cell repertoires in aging, cancer and after chemotherapy. TCR beta rearrangements were amplified from peripheral blood genomic DNA. A mixed TRB-A/B primer pool amplified rearranged TRB by multiplex touch-down PCR. Each CDR3 protein is one row after TCRdb ran MiXCR on the multiplex PCR reads. This table holds thousands of distinct CDR3 sequences, about 28% found once. Sequencing was performed on blood. These receptors came from a human donor in good health.

This clonotype is classed as medium-sized. The V gene is TRBV19, the J gene TRBJ2-3, with TRBD2 matching 12 bases. The V and J ends lost 8 bases and 4 bases, in that order; junction bases with no gene match: 13. Germline CDR1 LNHDA, CDR2 SQIVND (reference sequence). This CDR3 contains 17 residues. This chain's CDR3 is CASGPGVLAGGPDTQYF. CDR3 DNA: TGTGCCAGTGGGCCAGGGGTACTAGCGGGAGGACCAGATACGCAGTATTTT. The whole variable domain, filled in from reference TRBV19 and TRBJ2-3, reads DGGITQSPKYLFRKEGQNVTLSCEQNLNHDAMYWYRQDPGQGLRLIYYSQIVNDFQKGDIAEGYSVSREKKESFPLTVTSAQKNPTAFYLCASGPGVLAGGPDTQYFGPGTRLTVL.

On this clonotype itself: A much larger clone differs by one base, so this may be a read error. The gene calls are TRBV24-1 and TRBJ2-2; D may be TRBD1 (6 bases). Germline V gene lookup returns CDR1 KGHDR and CDR2 SFDVKD. The CDR3 runs to 15 residues. The CDR3 DNA reads TGTGCCACCAGTGAGGGATACAGGGACACCTGGGAGCTGTTTTTT. As protein: CATSEGYRDTWELFF.

By its share, this clonotype is medium-sized. The V and J genes are TRBV7-6 and TRBJ2-3, with D perhaps TRBD1 (6 bases). Germline CDR1 reads SGHVS; CDR2 reads FNYEAQ. The CDR3 extends over 16 amino acids. The V gene lost 5 bases and the J gene lost 0 bases, with 15 bases spanning the gap. CDR3 coding DNA: TGTGCCAGCAGCCCAGGCCCAGGGGTTAGCACAGATACGCAGTATTTT. Its translation is CASSPGPGVSTDTQYF. The full variable domain, with the rest looked up from reference TRBV7-6 and TRBJ2-3, is GAGVSQSPRYKVTKRGQDVALRCDPISGHVSLYWYRQALGQGPEFLTYFNYEAQQDKSGLPNDRFSAERPEGSISTLTIQRTEQRDSAMYRCASSPGPGVSTDTQYFGPGTRLTVL.

This clonotype was observed a handful of times. The chain couples TRBV6-2 or TRBV6-3 to TRBJ1-2; the D gene is possibly TRBD1 (5 bases). V shed 3 bases and J shed 6 bases, with 20 bases lying between them. The CDR3 has 16 amino acids. Germline CDR1 reads MNHEY; CDR2 reads SVGEGT. The DNA for the CDR3 is TGTGCCAGCAGTTATCGTGGTACAGGAAGACATAATGGCTACACCTTC. It is translated as CASSYRGTGRHNGYTF.

V and J are TRBV5-1 and TRBJ2-7; D call uncertain. The CDR3 totals 13 residues. The V gene lost 6 bases and the J gene lost 2 bases, with 12 bases spanning the gap. The V gene's germline CDR1 is SGHRS and CDR2 YFSETQ. The CDR3 is CASTPTEAYEQYF. CDR3 nucleotides: TGCGCCAGCACCCCGACGGAAGCCTACGAGCAGTACTTC.

Comments on this clonotype: Germline and junction disagree at one end, which may indicate a read error. This rearrangement joins TRBV9 to TRBJ2-7; 8 nucleotides line up with TRBD2. CDR1 and CDR2 (germline): SGDLS, YYNGEE. The CDR3 extends over 13 amino acids. The CDR3 sequence: CASSVSGTPPLVF. CDR3 nucleotides: TGTGCCAGCAGCGTTAGCGGGACTCCCCCCTTAGTTTTC.

The rearrangement joins TRBV19 to TRBJ1-1; TRBD1 agrees at 9 bases. This CDR3 spans 20 amino acids. The V segment lost 2 bases and the J segment 1 base; nucleotides outside the gene matches: 17. Per the germline V gene, CDR1 is LNHDA and CDR2 is SQIVND (reference sequence). The CDR3 bases are TGTGCCAGTAGTATAACCTACTGGCACACACCGGACAGGGGGAACACTGAAGCTTTCTTT. Residues: CASSITYWHTPDRGNTEAFF.

In this sample, this clonotype is medium-sized. The chain is built from TRBV30 and TRBJ2-7; 10 bases are a match to TRBD2. Losses at the gene ends were 4 bases for V and 4 bases for J; bases not matched to a gene: 1. This CDR3 has 12 residues. Germline loops: CDR1 GTSNPN, CDR2 SVGIG (reference sequence). CDR3 loop: CAWTSGSYEQYF. The CDR3 coding sequence is TGTGCCTGGACTAGCGGGAGTTACGAGCAGTACTTC.

This clonotype was seen a handful of times. This rearrangement joins TRBV6-1 to TRBJ1-2, with a weak D call TRBD1 (6 bases). The V gene's germline CDR1 is MNHNS and CDR2 SASEGT. The V end lost 3 bases, the J end lost 2 bases, and 10 bases lay between the germline ends. This CDR3 is 14 amino acids long. CDR3 coding DNA: TGTGCCAGCAGTGAGGGGCAGGGGAACTATGGCTACACCTTC. Amino acids: CASSEGQGNYGYTF.

There are a few counts of this clonotype. The rearrangement links TRBV7-9 to TRBJ2-7; D is unclear. This CDR3 comprises 16 residues. Trimming took 1 base from V and 0 from J, leaving 13 bases between them. Germline CDR1 is SEHNR and CDR2 is FQNEAQ (reference sequence). Here the CDR3 DNA reads TGTGCCAGCAGCTTAGTGGCTGGGCAGAGCTCCTACGAGCAGTACTTC. Protein: CASSLVAGQSSYEQYF.

Of note for this clonotype: This sequence may be a read error, since a much larger clone differs from it by one base. The gene calls are TRBV6-5 and TRBJ2-1; 7 bases map to TRBD2. TRBJ2-7 matches the DNA end more closely, so the J call is doubtful. The CDR3 covers 17 residues. Germline lookup yields CDR1 MNHEY and CDR2 SVGAGI. The CDR3 here is CASSSFLLATAYNEQYF. The CDR3 DNA is TGTGCCAGCAGTTCCTTCCTACTAGCGACTGCCTACAATGAGCAGTACTTC.

The chain recombines TRBV7-2 with TRBJ2-5; 7 bases align to TRBD2. The germline gives CDR1 SGHTA, CDR2 FQGNSA. The length of the CDR3 is 17 residues. With 1 base clipped from V and 0 bases from J, the junction kept 8 bases outside the gene matches. CDR3 amino acids: CASSLVGGGGYQETQYF. In DNA, the CDR3 is TGTGCCAGCAGCTTAGTAGGTGGGGGGGGGTACCAAGAGACCCAGTACTTC.

This clonotype was seen only once. A much more abundant neighbour one base away suggests this may be a read error. This chain uses TRBV6-2 or TRBV6-3 with TRBJ2-1, with 7 bases aligning to TRBD2. This CDR3 spans 16 amino acids. CDR1 is MNHEY, CDR2 SVGEGT, per germline. The CDR3 sequence: CTSSPLGAGALYEQFF. In DNA, the CDR3 is TGTACCAGCAGTCCCCTCGGGGCGGGAGCCCTCTATGAGCAGTTCTTC.

This clonotype is categorized as medium-sized. This sequence joins TRBV5-6 and TRBJ2-4; the D is unclear. This CDR3 has 13 amino acids. Trimming shortened V by 2 bases and J by 4 bases, and 7 bases separated the two germline ends. Germline assignment: CDR1 SGHDT and CDR2 YYEEEE. This CDR3 is CASSLGPKNIQYF. The CDR3 DNA sequence: TGTGCCAGCAGCTTAGGACCGAAAAACATTCAGTACTTC. Full variable domain (remainder filled in from reference TRBV5-6 and TRBJ2-4): DAGVTQSPTHLIKTRGQQVTLRCSPKSGHDTVSWYQQALGQGPQFIFQYYEEEERQRGNFPDRFSGHQFPNYSSELNVNALLLGDSALYLCASSLGPKNIQYFGAGTRLSVL.

The chain couples TRBV21-1 to TRBJ2-1; TRBD2, the table's D call, lacks a check against the DNA. TRBV21-1 is an annotated pseudogene. The CDR3 has 15 residues. CDR3 amino acids: CASNLGLAGGNEQFF. DNA of the CDR3: TGTGCCAGCAACCTTGGACTAGCGGGAGGGAATGAGCAGTTCTTC.

This clonotype is medium-sized within its sample. The chain is built from TRBV15 and TRBJ1-4, with unresolved D. V was clipped by 2 bases and J by 8 bases, with 15 bases between them. In germline, CDR1 is LNHNV, CDR2 YYDKDF (reference sequence). There are 15 residues in the CDR3. CDR3 in DNA: TGTGCCACCAGCAGAACTGGACTCGGGGAGGAAAAACTGTTTTTT. Translated: CATSRTGLGEEKLFF.

This clonotype is classed as medium-sized. This sequence joins TRBV13 and TRBJ1-3; perhaps TRBD1 as D (5 bases). The V end was cut by 3 bases, the J end by 0 bases, with 6 bases between. The CDR3 loop spans 14 amino acids. From germline, CDR1 is PRHDT and CDR2 FYEKMQ (reference sequence). CDR3: CASSFRGSGNTIYF. DNA for the CDR3: TGTGCCAGCAGCTTTAGGGGCTCTGGAAACACCATATATTTT.

By sample fraction, this clonotype is medium-sized (0.01 to 0.1%). The chain uses TRBV6-4 and TRBJ2-1; perhaps TRBD2 as D (7 bases). The V and J ends lost 0 bases and 1 base respectively, with 10 bases between them. CDR1 is MRHNA and CDR2 is SNTAGT in the germline V gene. The CDR3 extends over 16 amino acids. CDR3 in amino acids: CASSDSGGPSYNEQFF. CDR3 DNA sequence: TGTGCCAGCAGTGACTCCGGGGGGCCTTCCTACAATGAGCAGTTCTTC.

V and J are TRBV5-4 and TRBJ2-1, with 7 bases fitting TRBD2. Germline loops: CDR1 SGHNT, CDR2 YYREEE (reference sequence). The CDR3 has 18 residues. Trimming cost V 0 bases and J 7 bases; bases outside gene matches: 16. DNA for the CDR3: TGTGCCAGCAGCTTGGATGACGGCGGGAGCTACCCTAGGAATGAGCAGTTCTTC. It codes for CASSLDDGGSYPRNEQFF.

V is TRBV7-3 and J is TRBJ2-3; D unclear. This CDR3 spans 14 amino acids. Germline V gene data show CDR1 as SGHTA and CDR2 as FQGTGA. V was clipped by 5 bases and J by 2 bases, with 11 bases between them. The CDR3, as DNA: TGTGCCAGCAGCCTTCAGGCATACACAGATACGCAGTATTTT. It yields the protein CASSLQAYTDTQYF.

To note about this clonotype: Since a much larger clone is just one base distant, this may be a read error. The chain has TRBV7-9 and TRBJ1-4; tentatively, D is TRBD1 (6 bases). CDR1 is SEHNR, CDR2 FQNEAQ, per germline (reference sequence). CDR3 length: 14 residues. DNA for the CDR3: TGTGCCAGCAGCTCAGGACAGCTTAATGAAAGACTGTTTTTT. Amino acid sequence: CASSSGQLNERLFF.

The V gene is TRBV11-1, the J gene TRBJ2-7; 10 nucleotides agree with TRBD2. J was trimmed by 2 bases and V by 3 bases; bases with no gene match: 7. The CDR3 sequence is 16 residues long. Germline V gives CDR1 SGHAT, CDR2 FQDESV (reference sequence). CDR3 in amino acids: CASSLGLAGAAYEQYF. The CDR3 DNA follows: TGTGCCAGCAGCTTGGGTCTAGCGGGGGCCGCCTACGAGCAGTACTTC.

The gene calls are TRBV5-5 and TRBJ1-5, with TRBD1 matching over 9 bases. V trimming: 4 bases; J trimming: 5 bases; junction bases outside the gene matches: 7. The germline CDR1 and CDR2 sequences are SGHKS and YYEKEE (reference sequence). CDR3 length: 15 amino acids. CDR3 in amino acids: CASSHNRGRDQPQHF. The CDR3 DNA reads TGTGCCAGCAGCCACAACAGGGGGCGGGATCAGCCCCAGCATTTT.

This clonotype occurred a few times. CDR3 bases: TGTGCCAGCAGCTTGGGACAGGCGGTCTATGGCTACACCTTC. Its translation: CASSLGQAVYGYTF. This sequence joins TRBV7-2 and TRBJ1-2; TRBD1 agrees at 8 bases. The V gene end was trimmed by 3 bases and the J gene end by 4 bases; junction bases not matched to a gene: 4. This CDR3 has 14 amino acids. CDR1 and CDR2 from the germline V gene are SGHTA and FQGNSA.

By sample fraction, this clonotype is medium-sized (0.01 to 0.1%). The chain joins TRBV6-2 or TRBV6-3 to TRBJ2-1; D gene unclear. Trimming left V 0 bases short and J 7 bases short, with 7 bases between. This CDR3 spans 13 amino acids. The germline gives CDR1 MNHEY, CDR2 SVGEGT. CDR3 protein: CASSYSIRNEQFF. The DNA of the CDR3 is TGTGCCAGCAGTTACTCGATTAGAAATGAGCAGTTCTTC.